This entry lists 32 T cell receptor beta chains sequenced from one sample in a study of blood T cell repertoires in COVID-19. Profiling relied on immunoSEQ multiplex PCR, and the TCRdb table lists in-frame clones only, not all of them. Seen here are approximately 100,000 clones, just under 90% observed once, and the top ten hold around 1.1%. The sequencing sample was made of peripheral blood. These receptors were taken from a human donor in a cohort sampled during active COVID-19.

V usage is TRBV19 and J usage is TRBJ1-4, with TRBD1 as a possible D gene (6 bases). The CDR3 is 13 residues long. CDR1 LNHDA and CDR2 SQIVND come from the germline V gene (reference sequence). V lost 6 bases and J lost 10, with 15 bases in between. This CDR3 reads CASSRMDSRKLFF. The CDR3, as DNA: TGTGCCAGTAGCCGGATGGACAGTCGAAAACTGTTTTTT.

CDR3 in amino acids: CASSSLGTLTEAFF. The CDR3 DNA is TGTGCCAGCAGCTCCCTCGGGACTCTCACTGAAGCTTTCTTT. This rearrangement joins TRBV9 to TRBJ1-1, with D possibly being TRBD1 (5 bases). With 4 bases removed from V and 4 bases from J, the gap between germline ends came to 14 bases. The CDR3 has 14 amino acids. In germline, CDR1 is SGDLS, CDR2 YYNGEE.

This sequence joins TRBV7-8 and TRBJ2-1, with 10 bases that match TRBD2. Germline trimming cut 5 bases from V and 1 base from J; bases unmatched to any gene: 8. The length of the CDR3 is 17 residues. CDR1 SGHVS and CDR2 FQNEAQ come from the germline V gene. The CDR3 here is CASSAGLAANSYNEQFF. CDR3 sequence (DNA): TGTGCCAGCAGCGCCGGACTAGCGGCGAATTCCTACAATGAGCAGTTCTTC.

This clone was seen a single time. This chain uses TRBV5-4 with TRBJ2-1; 8 nucleotides line up with TRBD2. V dropped 4 bases and J dropped 4; count of bases not matched to a gene: 7. In germline, CDR1 is SGHNT, CDR2 YYREEE (reference sequence). The CDR3 is 15 amino acids. CDR3 sequence reads: CASSDERGQYNEQFF. In DNA form, the CDR3 reads TGTGCCAGCAGCGATGAGCGGGGGCAATACAATGAGCAGTTCTTC. The variable domain in full, with the rest retrieved from reference TRBV5-4 and TRBJ2-1, is ETGVTQSPTHLIKTRGQQVTLRCSSQSGHNTVSWYQQALGQGPQFIFQYYREEENGRGNFPPRFSGLQFPNYSSELNVNALELDDSALYLCASSDERGQYNEQFFGPGTRLTVL.

This chain links TRBV29-1 with TRBJ2-2, with TRBD1 identical over 10 bases. The CDR3 consists of 15 residues. J lost 4 bases, V lost 5 bases, and 7 bases had no gene match. CDR1 and CDR2 (germline): SQVTM, ANQGSEA. CDR3 DNA: TGCAGCGTTAGGACCGGGACAGGGGCCACCGGGGAGCTGTTTTTT. Protein product: CSVRTGTGATGELFF.

The rearrangement links TRBV5-6 to TRBJ1-1; D unresolved. The CDR3 totals 11 residues. V shed 6 bases and J shed 3 bases, with 6 bases lying between them. CDR1 and CDR2 (germline): SGHDT, YYEEEE. The CDR3 is CASNSDTEAFF. The CDR3, as DNA: TGTGCCAGCAACTCGGACACTGAAGCTTTCTTT.

This chain links TRBV5-1 with TRBJ1-2, with D perhaps TRBD1 (6 bases). This CDR3 is built from 15 residues. The germline V gene has CDR1 SGHRS and CDR2 YFSETQ. Deletions cut 4 bases from V and 4 bases from J, with 17 bases between. CDR3 nucleotide sequence: TGCGCCAGCAGCCTAGAGACAGGACAAGGCTATGGCTACACCTTC. Its translation is CASSLETGQGYGYTF.

The chain uses TRBV3-1 (or the pseudogene TRBV3-2) and TRBJ2-5; possible D gene TRBD1, 5 bases. Germline V lookup: CDR1 LGHDT, CDR2 YNNKEL (reference sequence). The germline V and J ends were trimmed by 4 bases and 3 bases, with 9 bases remaining between them. The CDR3 consists of 13 residues. The CDR3 sequence is CASSRQNEETQYF. DNA for the CDR3: TGTGCCAGCAGCCGACAGAATGAAGAGACCCAGTACTTC.

The chain links TRBV29-1 to TRBJ2-3, with a tentative D call TRBD2 (6 bases). The CDR3 is 13 amino acids. The ends were cut back, 7 bases at V and 7 bases at J, with 18 bases in the middle. Per germline, CDR1 SQVTM and CDR2 ANQGSEA. CDR3 sequence: CSAPGTPSNTQYF. For the CDR3, the DNA is TGCAGCGCCCCCGGGACTCCCTCAAATACGCAGTATTTT.

V usage is TRBV5-1 and J usage is TRBJ1-1, with 8 bases aligning to TRBD1. Germline V gene lookup returns CDR1 SGHRS and CDR2 YFSETQ. The V and J ends lost 0 bases and 3 bases, in that order; junction bases with no gene match: 16. This CDR3 has 19 amino acids. The CDR3 is CASSLADPGQGITYTEAFF. CDR3 bases: TGCGCCAGCAGCTTGGCCGATCCAGGACAGGGAATTACGTACACTGAAGCTTTCTTT.

The chain employs TRBV12-3 or TRBV12-4 and TRBJ1-2; TRBD1 matches 7 bases. The CDR3 has 13 residues. The V gene end was trimmed by 3 bases and the J gene end by 6 bases; junction bases not matched to a gene: 4. This CDR3 reads CASSLPGGNGYTF. DNA of the CDR3: TGTGCCAGCAGTTTGCCAGGGGGAAATGGCTACACCTTC.

This clone was counted a few times. The chain uses TRBV7-6 and TRBJ1-5, with D maybe TRBD1 (6 bases). The length of the CDR3 is 14 residues. Trimming took 2 bases from V and 7 from J, leaving 12 bases between them. The germline V gene has CDR1 SGHVS and CDR2 FNYEAQ. In DNA form, the CDR3 reads TGTGCCAGCAGCTTATCAGGGGTCGGGCAGCCCCAGCATTTT. Translated: CASSLSGVGQPQHF.

The chain carries TRBV3-1 (or the pseudogene TRBV3-2) and TRBJ2-7; 7 bases line up with TRBD2. The CDR3 is made up of 15 amino acids. Per the germline V gene, CDR1 is LGHDT and CDR2 is YNNKEL (reference sequence). Losses at the gene ends were 4 bases for V and 1 base for J; bases not matched to a gene: 7. The CDR3 reads CASSRSASGSYEQYF. CDR3 nucleotide sequence: TGTGCCAGCAGCCGATCGGCTAGCGGTTCCTACGAGCAGTACTTC.

The gene calls are TRBV28 and TRBJ2-3, with D possibly matching TRBD2 (5 bases). The CDR3 has 14 residues. V lost 3 bases and J lost 0, with 7 bases in between. CDR1 is MDHEN and CDR2 is SYDVKM in the germline V gene. The CDR3 protein is CASSFGGSTDTQYF. As DNA, the CDR3 is TGTGCCAGCAGTTTCGGCGGGAGCACAGATACGCAGTATTTT. Supplemented by reference TRBV28 and TRBJ2-3, the full variable domain reads DVKVTQSSRYLVKRTGEKVFLECVQDMDHENMFWYRQDPGLGLRLIYFSYDVKMKEKGDIPEGYSVSREKKERFSLILESASTNQTSMYLCASSFGGSTDTQYFGPGTRLTVL.

The gene calls are TRBV6-6 and TRBJ2-5; 7 bases agree with TRBD1. Germline trimming cut 6 bases from V and 2 bases from J; bases unmatched to any gene: 9. The CDR3 is 15 amino acids. Germline CDR1 MNHNY, CDR2 SVGAGI (reference sequence). As DNA, the CDR3 is TGTGCCAGCAGCAACCCCGGGACAGCACAAGAGACCCAGTACTTC. Translation: CASSNPGTAQETQYF.

This sequence joins TRBV11-3 and TRBJ2-2; 7 bases align to TRBD2. V dropped 4 bases and J dropped 4; count of bases not matched to a gene: 3. The germline gives CDR1 SGHNT, CDR2 YENEEA. This CDR3 comprises 14 residues. The CDR3 sequence is CASSWGRGTGELFF. CDR3 sequence (DNA): TGTGCCAGCAGCTGGGGGAGGGGCACCGGGGAGCTGTTTTTT.

The chain employs TRBV15 and TRBJ2-1; 7 bases are a match to TRBD2. The CDR3 runs to 15 residues. The V gene's germline CDR1 is LNHNV and CDR2 YYDKDF (reference sequence). With 3 bases clipped from V and 8 bases from J, the junction kept 10 bases outside the gene matches. CDR3 amino acids: CATSSGLAVRHEQFF. The CDR3 nucleotides are TGTGCCACCAGCAGCGGGCTAGCGGTCCGCCATGAGCAGTTCTTC.

This chain links TRBV23-1 with TRBJ2-7; 7 positions match TRBD1. TRBV23-1 is an ORF; its function is uncertain. V lost 2 bases to trimming and J lost 1 base; unmatched junction nucleotides: 29. This CDR3 contains 23 residues. The CDR3 region has the DNA TGCGCCAGCAGTCAAACCCCCCTTAAGCCGGGACAAAGGGGGCCGCGCTATTCCTACGAGCAGTACTTC. It is translated as CASSQTPLKPGQRGPRYSYEQYF.

The CDR3 DNA follows: TGTGCCAGCAGCGCCTCAACGCAGGGGGCGGGGTACAATGAGCAGTTCTTC. Its translation: CASSASTQGAGYNEQFF. V and J are TRBV9 and TRBJ2-1; 8 nucleotides match TRBD1. Trimming cost V 3 bases and J 4 bases; bases outside gene matches: 12. The germline V gene encodes CDR1 SGDLS and CDR2 YYNGEE. CDR3 length: 17 amino acids.

The chain combines TRBV29-1 with TRBJ2-2, with 9 positions matching TRBD1. The germline V gene has CDR1 SQVTM and CDR2 ANQGSEA. V lost 6 bases, J lost 0 bases, and 5 bases stayed unmatched. The CDR3 consists of 15 residues. CDR3 nucleotide sequence: TGCAGCGTGGGACAGGGAACCACGAACACCGGGGAGCTGTTTTTT. It translates to CSVGQGTTNTGELFF.

The V call is TRBV5-1, the J call TRBJ2-2, with 9 nucleotides matching TRBD1. The CDR3 sequence is 14 residues long. After removal of 3 bases from V and 6 bases from J, the junction contained 3 bases not matched to a gene. Looked up from germline, CDR1 is SGHRS and CDR2 is YFSETQ. The CDR3 here is CASSSGQGSGELFF. The CDR3 DNA sequence: TGCGCCAGCAGCTCCGGACAGGGGTCCGGGGAGCTGTTTTTT.

The CDR3 DNA reads as TGTGCCAGCAACATACAGGGGGACACTGAAGCTTTCTTT. Its protein is CASNIQGDTEAFF. The chain couples TRBV7-9 to TRBJ1-1, with 8 bases matching TRBD1. J was trimmed by 3 bases and V by 7 bases; bases with no gene match: 4. CDR3 length: 13 amino acids. CDR1 is SEHNR and CDR2 is FQNEAQ in the germline V gene (reference sequence).

The rearrangement links TRBV18 to TRBJ1-6, with D tentatively TRBD1 (6 bases). V was shortened by 1 base and J by 8 bases, with 9 bases between the two germline ends. The CDR3 loop spans 14 amino acids. CDR1 is KGHSH, CDR2 LQKENI, per germline. DNA of the CDR3: TGTGCCAGCTCACCACTGCCAGGGGATTCACCCCTCCACTTT. Protein product: CASSPLPGDSPLHF.

The rearrangement uses TRBV7-9 and TRBJ1-1, with D possibly TRBD1 on 5 matching bases. The V end lost 5 bases, the J end lost 4 bases, and 17 bases lay between the germline ends. The CDR3 totals 15 residues. Germline CDR1 and CDR2: SEHNR and FQNEAQ (reference sequence). The CDR3 is CASSPRQGWRTEAFF. CDR3 DNA sequence: TGTGCCAGCAGCCCGAGGCAGGGTTGGCGCACTGAAGCTTTCTTT.

This clone was counted a few times. The DNA for the CDR3 is TGTGCCAGCAGCTTAGGTTTAGCGGGGGGGCATGGCGGGGAGCTGTTTTTT. Translation: CASSLGLAGGHGGELFF. The chain couples TRBV7-2 to TRBJ2-2; 11 bases match TRBD2. Germline V gene data show CDR1 as SGHTA and CDR2 as FQGNSA. V shed 1 base and J 7 bases; nucleotides not matched to a gene: 8. The CDR3 has 17 residues.

The chain recombines TRBV27 with TRBJ2-7, with D hard to call. The V and J ends lost 4 bases and 6 bases respectively, with 16 bases between them. CDR1 and CDR2 (germline): MNHEY, SMNVEV (reference sequence). CDR3 size: 14 residues. As DNA, the CDR3 is TGTGCCAGCAGTTACGGTGGGCTCGCTGGCGAGCAGTACTTC. It specifies CASSYGGLAGEQYF.

The count of this clone is one. The chain couples TRBV4-2 to TRBJ2-1; TRBD2 matches 7 bases. The CDR3 extends over 16 amino acids. Germline CDR1 reads LGHNA; CDR2 reads YNFKEQ. The junction had 6 bases not matched to a gene; V was cut back by 2 bases and J by 2 bases. The CDR3 nucleotides read TGTGCCAGCAGCCAAACGGGGGGTCTTACCTACAATGAGCAGTTCTTC. It specifies CASSQTGGLTYNEQFF.

The rearrangement joins TRBV3-1 (or the pseudogene TRBV3-2) to TRBJ2-1; a weak D match, TRBD2 (5 bases). The CDR3 has 15 residues. Germline V CDR1 and CDR2: LGHDT, YNNKEL (reference sequence). Deletions cut 0 bases from V and 9 bases from J, with 15 bases between. The CDR3 loop is CASSQEGLVGGEQFF. The CDR3 coding sequence is TGTGCCAGCAGCCAAGAAGGTCTAGTCGGAGGTGAGCAGTTCTTC.

This CDR3 is CASSLGAGNTEAFF. Here the CDR3 DNA reads TGTGCCAGCAGCTTAGGGGCGGGGAACACTGAAGCTTTCTTT. The chain joins TRBV7-2 to TRBJ1-1; D remains unclear. CDR1 and CDR2 (germline): SGHTA, FQGNSA. The ends were cut back, 1 base at V and 1 base at J, with 7 bases in the middle. The CDR3 has 14 amino acids.

The V call is TRBV7-9, the J call TRBJ2-7; D is possibly TRBD2 (6 bases). The CDR3 consists of 16 residues. With 2 bases removed from V and 1 base from J, the gap between germline ends came to 15 bases. Per germline, CDR1 SEHNR and CDR2 FQNEAQ (reference sequence). In DNA, the CDR3 is TGTGCCAGCAGCTTACCTCCGGGACGGGGGTCCTACGAGCAGTACTTC. This gives the protein CASSLPPGRGSYEQYF.

This rearrangement joins TRBV5-1 to TRBJ1-3, with D tentatively TRBD1 (6 bases). In germline, CDR1 is SGHRS, CDR2 YFSETQ. Trimming took 2 bases from V and 1 from J, leaving 13 bases between them. The CDR3 contains 16 residues. The CDR3 nucleotides are TGCGCCAGCAGCTTAGGGGCAGGGGATTCTGGAAACACCATATATTTT. It translates to CASSLGAGDSGNTIYF.

This chain links TRBV11-2 with TRBJ2-1; D is perhaps TRBD2 (6 bases). Germline V gene sequence: CDR1 SGHAT, CDR2 FQNNGV. Trimming removed 7 bases from V and 6 bases from J, with 16 bases in between. The CDR3 is 14 residues long. The CDR3 protein is CASTLTPAGNEQFF. CDR3 sequence (DNA): TGTGCCAGCACCCTCACCCCAGCGGGCAATGAGCAGTTCTTC.